These 5 T cell receptor beta chains came from one sample sequenced in a study of blood T cell repertoires in COVID-19. Here immunoSEQ multiplex PCR was the method, and the copy in TCRdb shows in-frame clones only, minus some. The sample yields 87,000 or so clones, around 85% seen once. Sequenced material: peripheral blood. These receptors all stem from a woman of 80 years or more with COVID-19, enrolled during active disease.

In this sample, this clone turned up a few times. The rearrangement links TRBV5-1 to TRBJ1-1, with D possibly being TRBD1 (6 bases). The V end was cut by 4 bases, the J end by 6 bases, with 13 bases between. Germline V lookup: CDR1 SGHRS, CDR2 YFSETQ. The CDR3 has 13 residues. The CDR3 coding sequence is TGCGCCAGCAGCCAAACAGGGTTTGCTGAAGCTTTCTTT. Amino acids: CASSQTGFAEAFF.

The V and J genes are TRBV19 and TRBJ1-2; D perhaps matches TRBD1 (6 bases). The CDR3 length is 15 residues. The germline CDR1 and CDR2 sequences are LNHDA and SQIVND (reference sequence). V was cut by 6 bases and J by 7 bases, with 21 bases left in between. The CDR3: CASSPRAGELSGYTF. CDR3 sequence (DNA): TGTGCCAGTAGCCCCCGGGCAGGGGAATTGTCTGGCTACACCTTC.

V gene TRBV29-1 combines with J gene TRBJ1-2; TRBD1 is a possible D gene (5 bases). Trimming pared 0 bases from V and 7 bases from J, leaving 6 bases between. The CDR3 runs to 11 residues. CDR1 is SQVTM, CDR2 ANQGSEA, per germline. The CDR3 here is CSVEEGAGYTF. The CDR3 region has the DNA TGCAGCGTTGAAGAAGGGGCTGGCTACACCTTC.

The sample holds one count of this clone. V and J are TRBV10-3 and TRBJ1-4; weak D call: TRBD1 (5 bases). Trimming cost V 5 bases and J 0 bases, with 13 bases left between them. The V gene's germline CDR1 is ENHRY and CDR2 SYGVKD. The length of the CDR3 is 16 residues. CDR3 loop: CAISPKSGATNEKLFF. The CDR3 DNA is TGTGCCATCAGTCCCAAATCGGGGGCAACTAATGAAAAACTGTTTTTT.

CDR3 region: CASSQGRGPYEQYF. The CDR3 DNA reads as TGTGCCAGTAGTCAGGGGAGAGGGCCCTACGAGCAGTACTTC. This chain uses TRBV19 with TRBJ2-7, with D maybe TRBD1 (6 bases). The CDR3 is 14 amino acids. The ends were cut back, 5 bases at V and 2 bases at J, with 13 bases in the middle. Germline V gene sequence: CDR1 LNHDA, CDR2 SQIVND (reference sequence).